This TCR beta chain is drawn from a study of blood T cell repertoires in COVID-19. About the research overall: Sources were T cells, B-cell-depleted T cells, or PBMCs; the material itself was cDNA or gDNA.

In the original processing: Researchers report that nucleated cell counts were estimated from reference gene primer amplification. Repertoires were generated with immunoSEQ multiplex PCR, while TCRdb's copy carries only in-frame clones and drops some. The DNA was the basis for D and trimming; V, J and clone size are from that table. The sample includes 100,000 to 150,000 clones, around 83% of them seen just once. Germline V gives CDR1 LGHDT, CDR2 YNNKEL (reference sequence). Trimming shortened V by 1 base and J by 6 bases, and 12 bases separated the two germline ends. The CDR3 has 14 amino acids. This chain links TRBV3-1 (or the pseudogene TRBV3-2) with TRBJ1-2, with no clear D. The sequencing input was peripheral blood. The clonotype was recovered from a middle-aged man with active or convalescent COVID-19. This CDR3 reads CASSQVPGINGYTF. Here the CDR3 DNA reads TGTGCCAGCAGCCAAGTACCGGGAATCAATGGCTACACCTTC.